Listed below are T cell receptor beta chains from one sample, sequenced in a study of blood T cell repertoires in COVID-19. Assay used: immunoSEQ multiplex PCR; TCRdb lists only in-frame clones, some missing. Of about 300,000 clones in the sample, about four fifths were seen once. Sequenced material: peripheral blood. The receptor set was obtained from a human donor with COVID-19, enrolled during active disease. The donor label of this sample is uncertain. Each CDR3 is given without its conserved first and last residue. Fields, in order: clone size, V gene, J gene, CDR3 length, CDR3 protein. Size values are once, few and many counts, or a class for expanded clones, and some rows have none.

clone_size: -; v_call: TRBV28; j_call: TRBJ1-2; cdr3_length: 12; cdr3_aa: ASSQPDRSYGYT
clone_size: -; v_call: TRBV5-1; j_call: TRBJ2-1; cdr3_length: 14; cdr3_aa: ASSLGGLAGVDEQF
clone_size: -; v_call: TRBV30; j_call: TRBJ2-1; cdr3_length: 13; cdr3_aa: AWSVGLAGNNEQF
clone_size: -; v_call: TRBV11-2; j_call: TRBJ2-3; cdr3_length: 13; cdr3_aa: ASSSMGGQTDTQY
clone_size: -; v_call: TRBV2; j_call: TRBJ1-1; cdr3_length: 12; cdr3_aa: ASSNGQINTEAF
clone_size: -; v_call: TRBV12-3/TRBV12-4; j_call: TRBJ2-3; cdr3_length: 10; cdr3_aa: ASTGTRDTQY
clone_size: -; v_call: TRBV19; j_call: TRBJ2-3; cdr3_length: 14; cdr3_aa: ASSRRLAGGPDTQY
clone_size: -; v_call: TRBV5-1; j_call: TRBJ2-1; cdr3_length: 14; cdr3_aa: ASRSGTSGSHGEQF
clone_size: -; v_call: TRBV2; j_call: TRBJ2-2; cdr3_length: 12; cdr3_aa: ASTRTGNTGELF
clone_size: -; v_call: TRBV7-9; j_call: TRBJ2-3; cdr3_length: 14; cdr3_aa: ASSLTGTGKRDTQY
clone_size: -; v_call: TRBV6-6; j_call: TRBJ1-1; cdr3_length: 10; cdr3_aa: ASSSVRAEAF
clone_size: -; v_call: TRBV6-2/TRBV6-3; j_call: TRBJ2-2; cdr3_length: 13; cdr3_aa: ASSGTGGDTGELF
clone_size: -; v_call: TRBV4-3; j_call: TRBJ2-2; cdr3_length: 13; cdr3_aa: ASSQGGAYTGELF
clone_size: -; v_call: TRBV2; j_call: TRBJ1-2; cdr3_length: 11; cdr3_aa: ARDRGLKGGYT
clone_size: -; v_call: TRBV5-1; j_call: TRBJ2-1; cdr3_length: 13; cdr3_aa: ASSLSGQGLGGQF
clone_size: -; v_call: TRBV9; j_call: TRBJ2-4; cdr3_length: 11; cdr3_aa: ASSVAEENIQY
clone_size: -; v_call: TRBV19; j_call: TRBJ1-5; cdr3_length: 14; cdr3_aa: ASSIPRDRENQPQH
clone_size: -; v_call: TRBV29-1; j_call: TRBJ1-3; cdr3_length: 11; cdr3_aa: SAERDSGNTIY
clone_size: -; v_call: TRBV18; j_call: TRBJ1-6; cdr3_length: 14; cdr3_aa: ASSRDRGESRAPLH
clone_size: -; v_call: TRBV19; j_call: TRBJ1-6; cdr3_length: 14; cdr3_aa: ASSSRPGTGDSPLH
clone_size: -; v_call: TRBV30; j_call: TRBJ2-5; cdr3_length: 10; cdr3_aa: AWSVRRETQY
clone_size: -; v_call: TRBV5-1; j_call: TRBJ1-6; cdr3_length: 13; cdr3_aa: ASSLGGRPESPLH
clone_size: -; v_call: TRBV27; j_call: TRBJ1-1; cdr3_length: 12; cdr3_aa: ASRFGQGDAEAF
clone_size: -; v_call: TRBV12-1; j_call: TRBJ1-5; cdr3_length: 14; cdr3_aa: ASSLQTKGDNQPQH
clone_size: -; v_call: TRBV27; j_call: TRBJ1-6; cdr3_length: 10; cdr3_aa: ASSLGGESLH
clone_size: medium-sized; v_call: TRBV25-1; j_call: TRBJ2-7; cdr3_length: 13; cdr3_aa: ASSGRLAGVYEQY
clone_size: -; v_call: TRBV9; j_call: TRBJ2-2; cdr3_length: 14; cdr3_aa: ASSVGSSGRTGELF
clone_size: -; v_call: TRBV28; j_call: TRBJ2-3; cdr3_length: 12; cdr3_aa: ASRPPTVTDTQY
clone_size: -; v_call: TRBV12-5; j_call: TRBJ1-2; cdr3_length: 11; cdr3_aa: ASGLEPNYGYT
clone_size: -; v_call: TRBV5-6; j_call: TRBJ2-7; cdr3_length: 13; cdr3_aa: ASSPGTSGRYEQY
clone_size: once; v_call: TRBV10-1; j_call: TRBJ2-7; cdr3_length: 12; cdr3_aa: ASSGLAELYEQY
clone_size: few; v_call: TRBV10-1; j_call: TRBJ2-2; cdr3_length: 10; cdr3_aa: ATSGVIGELF
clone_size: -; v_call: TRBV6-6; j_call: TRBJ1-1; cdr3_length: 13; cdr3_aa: ASTLKRRGNTEAF
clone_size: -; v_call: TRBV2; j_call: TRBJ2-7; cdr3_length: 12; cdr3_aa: ASRPGTGGYEQY
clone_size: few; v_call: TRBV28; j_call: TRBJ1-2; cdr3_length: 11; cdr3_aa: ASSLDRVYGYT
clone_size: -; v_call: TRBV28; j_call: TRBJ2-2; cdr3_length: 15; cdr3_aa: ASSSLRLATNTGELF
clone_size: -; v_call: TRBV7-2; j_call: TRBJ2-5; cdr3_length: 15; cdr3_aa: ASSLSFAGPAEETQY
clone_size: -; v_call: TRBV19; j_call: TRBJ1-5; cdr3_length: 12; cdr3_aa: ASSTGHRSRPQH
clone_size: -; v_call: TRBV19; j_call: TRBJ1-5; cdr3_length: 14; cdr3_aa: ASSIRQGSRNQPQH
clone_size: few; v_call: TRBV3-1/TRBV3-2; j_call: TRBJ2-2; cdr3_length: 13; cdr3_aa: ASSPGTSGTGELF
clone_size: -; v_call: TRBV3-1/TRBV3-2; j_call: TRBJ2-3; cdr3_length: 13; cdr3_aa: ASSLQGSGTDTQY
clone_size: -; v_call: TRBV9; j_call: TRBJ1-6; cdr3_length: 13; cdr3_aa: ASSVDDRGNSPLH
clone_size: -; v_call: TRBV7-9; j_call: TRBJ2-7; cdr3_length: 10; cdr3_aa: AAGDIFYEQY
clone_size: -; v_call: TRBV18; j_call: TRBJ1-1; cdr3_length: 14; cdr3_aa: ASSPRDRPMNTEAF
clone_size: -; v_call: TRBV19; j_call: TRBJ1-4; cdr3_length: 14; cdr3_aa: ASSTRQGRTNEKLF
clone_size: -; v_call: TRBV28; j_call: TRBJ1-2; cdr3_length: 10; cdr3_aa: ASGTGGGGYT
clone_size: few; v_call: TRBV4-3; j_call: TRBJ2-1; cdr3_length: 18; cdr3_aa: ASSQESGNIVAEPNNEQF
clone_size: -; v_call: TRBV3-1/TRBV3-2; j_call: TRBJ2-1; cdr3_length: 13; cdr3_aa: ASSYTGGSYNEQF
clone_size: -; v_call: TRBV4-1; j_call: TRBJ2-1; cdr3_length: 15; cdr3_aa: ASSQDSTRSSYNEQF
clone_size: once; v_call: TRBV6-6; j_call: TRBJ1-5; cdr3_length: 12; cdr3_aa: ASSAPGGNQPQH
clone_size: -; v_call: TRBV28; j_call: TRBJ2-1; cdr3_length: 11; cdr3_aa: ASSLSAGNEQF
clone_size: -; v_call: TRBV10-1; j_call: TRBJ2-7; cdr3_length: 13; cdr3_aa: ASSEGTGSSYEQY
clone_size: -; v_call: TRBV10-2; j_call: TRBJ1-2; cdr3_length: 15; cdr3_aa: ASSETIGQATNYGYT
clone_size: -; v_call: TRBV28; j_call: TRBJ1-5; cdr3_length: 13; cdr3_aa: ASSLWTGGNQPQH